The text below deals with one T cell receptor beta chain. Other DNA sequences of this sample code for an identical CDR3. Patients at the Seattle site were enrolled during active infection and followed longitudinally. The germline V and J ends were trimmed by 1 base and 4 bases, with 7 bases remaining between them. Germline V gene data show CDR1 as LNHDA and CDR2 as SQIVND (reference sequence). The CDR3 extends over 13 amino acids. This record comes from a study of blood T cell repertoires in COVID-19. Study at large: Acute and convalescent COVID-19 specimens originated in the United States, Italy and Spain. PBMCs, B-cell-depleted T cells, or T cells provided the cDNA or gDNA that made up the material.

Per the original data handling: Amplification of reference gene primers provided the estimated nucleated cell counts. Measured with immunoSEQ multiplex PCR; TCRdb has only the in-frame clones, and not every one. The V and J calls and clone size come from that table; D and trimming were worked out from the DNA. The sample lists roughly 110,000 clones; more than 80% were seen once. The rearrangement joins TRBV19 to TRBJ1-1; no clear D. The source material was peripheral blood. The source is a woman in her fifties or sixties with COVID-19, enrolled during active disease. The CDR3: CASSIGRGTEAFF. The CDR3 coding sequence is TGTGCCAGTAGTATAGGCCGGGGCACTGAAGCTTTCTTT.